One and the same sample provided the 26 T cell receptor beta chains below, sequenced in a study of naive and memory T cell subsets listed by TCRdb under 2017. The library came from UMI-ligation and nested PCR. The instrument given in TCRdb is Illumina MiSeq. The beta constant-region primer consisted of an equimolar mixture of two oligonucleotides that together covered TRBC1 and TRBC2. Four rounds of PCR were used to amplify ligated cDNA, with nested alpha and beta constant-region primers being used together with the SP2 primer. TCRdb reran the public reads through fastp at Q25 and MiXCR, keeping productive beta chains. A single entry per CDR3 protein holds the most common genes and DNA from its merged rows. The sample profile shows about 120,000 distinct CDR3 sequences; over 30% of them were found once. The ten top clones hold roughly 0.9% of the sample. Sequencing used central memory CD4+ T cells from blood. The cell subset or site label here, explained by the study, means: central memory, CD45RA- CD27+. These receptors were taken from a human donor in good health.

The rearrangement links TRBV10-3 to TRBJ1-1, with 8 bases fitting TRBD1. This CDR3 has 15 residues. Germline V gives CDR1 ENHRY, CDR2 SYGVKD. V lost 4 bases and J lost 3; bases outside the gene matches: 7. The CDR3 region is CAISGDRGPYTEAFF. CDR3 coding DNA: TGTGCCATCAGTGGAGACAGGGGTCCGTACACTGAAGCTTTCTTT.

The chain carries TRBV5-1 and TRBJ1-1, with 7 bases that match TRBD1. The J segment lost 0 bases and the V segment lost 0 bases, leaving 11 bases of the junction unmatched. The germline V gene encodes CDR1 SGHRS and CDR2 YFSETQ. The CDR3 runs 18 residues. The CDR3 region is CASSLGEWQGGLNTEAFF. The CDR3 nucleotides read TGCGCCAGCAGCTTGGGGGAATGGCAGGGGGGCCTGAACACTGAAGCTTTCTTT.

The rearrangement uses TRBV12-3 or TRBV12-4 and TRBJ2-7; the D gene is possibly TRBD1 (5 bases). The CDR3 length is 14 residues. V was cut by 6 bases and J by 0 bases, with 12 bases left in between. The CDR3 sequence: CASSPQVLSYEQYF. The CDR3 region has the DNA TGTGCCAGCAGCCCACAGGTCCTCTCCTACGAGCAGTACTTC.

V is TRBV7-2 and J is TRBJ2-2, with D possibly TRBD2 on 5 matching bases. Trimming took off 4 bases at V and 1 base at J, with 13 bases between the two ends. The CDR3 is 16 residues long. Germline V gives CDR1 SGHTA, CDR2 FQGNSA. DNA for the CDR3: TGTGCCAGCAGCTCAATAGCGAGGGTGAACACCGGGGAGCTGTTTTTT. It specifies CASSSIARVNTGELFF.

This clonotype came up a few times. The gene calls are TRBV12-3 or TRBV12-4 and TRBJ2-2; 9 nucleotides match TRBD2. The V and J ends lost 7 bases and 1 base, in that order; junction bases with no gene match: 10. The CDR3 has 17 amino acids. CDR3 region: CASMTGLAALNTGELFF. The CDR3 nucleotides read TGTGCCAGCATGACGGGACTAGCCGCCTTGAACACCGGGGAGCTGTTTTTT.

The chain couples TRBV6-5 to TRBJ1-1; TRBD1 matches at 8 bases. The CDR3 extends over 13 amino acids. CDR1 and CDR2 from the germline V gene are MNHEY and SVGAGI. V shed 6 bases, J shed 7 bases, and the junction held 7 bases outside the gene matches. The CDR3 nucleotides read TGTGCCAGCAGGTCCCTGACAGGGGTTGAAGCTTTCTTT. This encodes CASRSLTGVEAFF.

The genes are TRBV30 and TRBJ2-2; tentatively, D is TRBD2 (6 bases). The CDR3 covers 13 residues. Deletions cut 3 bases from V and 6 bases from J, with 11 bases between. Germline V CDR1 and CDR2: GTSNPN, SVGIG (reference sequence). CDR3 in DNA: TGTGCCTGGAGGTCGGAGGGAGCCGGGGAGCTGTTTTTT. Translating it yields CAWRSEGAGELFF.

The chain employs TRBV20-1 and TRBJ2-5; the D is unclear. This CDR3 is 13 amino acids long. Germline CDR1 and CDR2: DFQATT and SNEGSKA (reference sequence). Between the trimmed V and J ends, which lost 3 bases and 5 bases, there was a span of 13 bases. The CDR3 sequence is CSASGRVVETQYF. The CDR3 DNA follows: TGCAGTGCTAGCGGTCGGGTTGTGGAGACCCAGTACTTC.

The chain couples TRBV5-4 to TRBJ2-3, with D unresolved. V lost 4 bases to trimming and J lost 1 base, with 16 bases between them. Germline V gene data show CDR1 as SGHNT and CDR2 as YYREEE (reference sequence). CDR3 length: 16 amino acids. Here the CDR3 DNA reads TGTGCCAGCAGCCCGGGCCCGAGAAGGGGCACAGATACGCAGTATTTT. Translated, it gives CASSPGPRRGTDTQYF.

This clonotype was counted once. The chain carries TRBV5-4 and TRBJ2-5; 7 bases align to TRBD2. Germline V CDR1 and CDR2: SGHNT, YYREEE (reference sequence). The CDR3 runs to 14 residues. V shed 0 bases and J 5 bases; nucleotides not matched to a gene: 4. CDR3: CASSLEFGRETQYF. In DNA form, the CDR3 reads TGTGCCAGCAGCTTGGAATTCGGGAGGGAGACCCAGTACTTC.

The V gene is TRBV18, the J gene TRBJ1-2; D is unresolved. CDR3 size: 15 residues. Germline-derived CDR1 and CDR2 are KGHSH and LQKENI. V dropped 1 base and J dropped 3 bases, with 12 bases sitting between them. The CDR3: CASSPQYAVYYGYTF. The CDR3 DNA is TGTGCCAGCTCACCACAATACGCAGTCTACTATGGCTACACCTTC.

This clonotype was seen only a few times. The chain links TRBV5-1 to TRBJ2-5; D remains ambiguous. Germline V gene data show CDR1 as SGHRS and CDR2 as YFSETQ. V lost 3 bases and J 5 bases, leaving 17 bases between the germline ends. The CDR3 runs 15 residues. The CDR3 loop reads CASSSGRPIGETQYF. The DNA of the CDR3 is TGCGCCAGCAGCTCGGGCAGGCCGATTGGGGAGACCCAGTACTTC.

The rearrangement joins TRBV3-1 to TRBJ1-3; possibly TRBD1 for D (6 bases). CDR3 length equals 16 residues. Germline CDR1 reads LGHDT; CDR2 reads YNNKEL (reference sequence). Trimming removed 5 bases at V and 0 bases at J, with 14 bases between. In DNA, the CDR3 is TGTGCCAGCAGCACAGATGGACAGCACTCTGGAAACACCATATATTTT. Translated: CASSTDGQHSGNTIYF.

In its sample, this clonotype was seen a few times. This chain joins TRBV18 and TRBJ2-1; D is unclear. The V gene's germline CDR1 is KGHSH and CDR2 LQKENI. Trimming removed 2 bases at V and 5 bases at J, with 7 bases between. The CDR3 is 13 residues long. The CDR3: CASSPGSHNEQFF. The CDR3 coding sequence is TGTGCCAGCTCACCAGGCAGCCACAATGAGCAGTTCTTC.

As to this clonotype: One end of the junction fails to match germline, which may point to a read error. The chain links TRBV12-3 or TRBV12-4 to TRBJ2-7; D remains unclear. The CDR3 spans 11 residues. For the CDR3, the DNA is TGTGCCAGCAGTTTGGGTTCGAATCACAACTTC. It yields the protein CASSLGSNHNF.

This clonotype showed up just a few times. The chain has TRBV2 and TRBJ2-7; D possibly matches TRBD1 or TRBD2 (5 bases each). Trimming took off 3 bases at V and 6 bases at J, with 12 bases between the two ends. The CDR3 extends over 13 amino acids. Germline V gene sequence: CDR1 SNHLY, CDR2 FYNNEI. The CDR3 region is CASSDGGGGEQYF. CDR3 coding DNA: TGTGCCAGCAGTGATGGGGGTGGTGGCGAGCAGTACTTC.

This clonotype was counted ten times or more. The genes are TRBV5-1 and TRBJ1-6; 7 nucleotides align to TRBD1. This CDR3 has 16 residues. V lost 3 bases and J lost 4; bases outside the gene matches: 7. Germline V gene data show CDR1 as SGHRS and CDR2 as YFSETQ. The chain's CDR3 is CASSWTGTAYNSPLHF. The CDR3 DNA reads as TGCGCCAGCAGCTGGACCGGGACAGCATATAATTCACCCCTCCACTTT.

The CDR3 sequence: CASSPGTYQETQYF. The CDR3 DNA reads TGCGCCAGCAGCCCCGGGACATACCAAGAGACCCAGTACTTC. J is TRBJ2-5 and V is TRBV5-1; TRBD1 is a possible D gene (6 bases). V was pared by 4 bases and J by 0 bases, with 10 bases between. The CDR3 loop spans 14 amino acids. The germline CDR1 and CDR2 sequences are SGHRS and YFSETQ.

This clonotype turned up a few times. The rearrangement links TRBV18 to TRBJ2-4, with 8 bases aligning to TRBD2. The J segment lost 8 bases and the V segment lost 1 base, leaving 4 bases of the junction unmatched. The CDR3 length is 14 residues. Germline V gene sequence: CDR1 KGHSH, CDR2 LQKENI. The CDR3 sequence is CASSPLAGSDIQYF. The CDR3 region has the DNA TGTGCCAGCTCACCACTAGCGGGAAGTGACATTCAGTACTTC.

The chain has TRBV4-1 and TRBJ2-1, with 7 bases identical to TRBD2. Trimming took 4 bases from V and 5 from J; bases not matched to a gene: 20. The CDR3 length is 19 residues. Germline V CDR1 and CDR2: MGHRA, YSYEKL. The CDR3 sequence is CASSPANPRGGRSDNEQFF. Written as DNA, the CDR3 is TGCGCCAGCAGCCCAGCAAACCCCCGGGGAGGGAGAAGCGACAATGAGCAGTTCTTC.

V usage is TRBV4-1 and J usage is TRBJ2-7; D may match TRBD1 or TRBD2 (5 bases each). Germline loops: CDR1 MGHRA, CDR2 YSYEKL. CDR3 length: 15 residues. V dropped 2 bases and J dropped 3 bases, with 14 bases sitting between them. The CDR3 nucleotides read TGCGCCAGCAGCCAATTTCCCCTGGGGGACTACGAGCAGTACTTC. This codes for CASSQFPLGDYEQYF.

This clonotype was seen a handful of times. This rearrangement joins TRBV20-1 to TRBJ2-3, with D unresolved. Germline-derived CDR1 and CDR2 are DFQATT and SNEGSKA (reference sequence). The CDR3 runs to 15 residues. Trimming left V 4 bases short and J 2 bases short, with 16 bases between. The CDR3 loop is CSAMRNAPHTDTQYF. Written as DNA, the CDR3 is TGCAGTGCTATGAGAAACGCGCCCCACACAGATACGCAGTATTTT.

The chain combines TRBV7-8 with TRBJ2-1; the match to TRBD2 covers 10 bases. Germline CDR1 is SGHVS and CDR2 is FQNEAQ. The CDR3 is 17 residues long. V shed 5 bases, J shed 0 bases, and the junction held 7 bases outside the gene matches. Here the CDR3 reads CASSPWTSGSSYNEQFF. CDR3 coding DNA: TGTGCCAGCAGCCCGTGGACTAGCGGAAGCTCCTACAATGAGCAGTTCTTC.

J is TRBJ2-7 and V is TRBV18; D gene uncertain. Germline lookup yields CDR1 KGHSH and CDR2 LQKENI. The CDR3 length is 10 residues. V lost 6 bases and J 5 bases, leaving 5 bases between the germline ends. CDR3: CASSFDEQYF. CDR3 nucleotides: TGTGCCAGCTCCTTTGACGAGCAGTACTTC.

The chain has TRBV30 and TRBJ2-4; D tentatively reads TRBD1 or TRBD2 (6 bases each). V was cut by 2 bases and J by 5 bases, with 16 bases left in between. The germline V gene encodes CDR1 GTSNPN and CDR2 SVGIG (reference sequence). The CDR3 runs to 15 residues. The CDR3 region is CAWSWGAQVENIQYF. CDR3 bases: TGTGCCTGGAGTTGGGGGGCGCAGGTAGAAAACATTCAGTACTTC.

The V call is TRBV5-6, the J call TRBJ2-1; D gene uncertain. The ends were cut back, 2 bases at V and 1 base at J, with 7 bases in the middle. From germline, CDR1 is SGHDT and CDR2 YYEEEE. The CDR3 is made up of 14 amino acids. The DNA of the CDR3 is TGTGCCAGCAGCTTTAGATTATCCTACAATGAGCAGTTCTTC. It specifies CASSFRLSYNEQFF. The full variable domain, in which reference TRBV5-6 and TRBJ2-1 provide the parts outside the CDR3, is DAGVTQSPTHLIKTRGQQVTLRCSPKSGHDTVSWYQQALGQGPQFIFQYYEEEERQRGNFPDRFSGHQFPNYSSELNVNALLLGDSALYLCASSFRLSYNEQFFGPGTRLTVL.